This record covers a single T cell receptor beta chain. With 5 bases removed from V and 8 bases from J, the gap between germline ends came to 13 bases. The CDR3 is 13 amino acids. From germline, CDR1 is SEHNR and CDR2 FQNEAQ (reference sequence). This record comes from a study of blood T cell repertoires in COVID-19. In the study overall: COVID-19 samples from acute and convalescent phases originated in the United States, Italy and Spain. PBMCs, B-cell-depleted T cells, or T cells were the source of the cDNA or gDNA that made up the material.

In the original analysis: The authors estimated nucleated cell counts from reference gene primer amplification. The protocol was immunoSEQ multiplex PCR, while the TCRdb copy is restricted to in-frame clones and leaves out a portion. That table furnishes V, J and clone size, whereas the DNA furnished D and trimming. The sample contains roughly 340,000 clones, about 90% of which appear only once. V gene TRBV7-9 combines with J gene TRBJ2-4, with D perhaps matching TRBD1 (5 bases). Sequencing used peripheral blood. This receptor was identified in a young woman who had recovered from COVID-19. The CDR3 protein is CASSPTGSYIQYF. The CDR3 bases are TGTGCCAGCAGCCCTACAGGCTCGTACATTCAGTACTTC. The whole variable domain, filled in from reference TRBV7-9 and TRBJ2-4, reads DTGVSQNPRHKITKRGQNVTFRCDPISEHNRLYWYRQTLGQGPEFLTYFQNEAQLEKSRLLSDRFSAERPKGSFSTLEIQRTEQGDSAMYLCASSPTGSYIQYFGAGTRLSVL.